The 24 T cell receptor beta chains in this list originate from one sample, sequenced in a study of blood T cell repertoires in COVID-19. Assay: immunoSEQ multiplex PCR; the TCRdb copy retains only in-frame clones and omits some. The sample includes about half a million clones, 75% to 90% of them seen just once. The sequencing sample was made of peripheral blood. These TCRs come from a human donor in a cohort sampled during active COVID-19.

The chain joins TRBV21-1 to TRBJ2-2; the table assigns TRBD2, which was not confirmed against the DNA. TRBV21-1 is termed a pseudogene. The CDR3 sequence is 14 residues long. The CDR3: CAISMRGGTGELFF. The CDR3 DNA reads as TGTGCCATCTCGATGAGGGGAGGCACCGGGGAGCTGTTTTTT.

This chain uses TRBV6-5 with TRBJ2-7, with 7 nucleotides matching TRBD1. Trimming at V came to 8 bases and at J to 2 bases, leaving 3 bases not matched to a gene. This CDR3 region has 12 residues. Looked up from germline, CDR1 is MNHEY and CDR2 is SVGAGI. CDR3 bases: TGTGCCAGCCCGGACAGGACCTACGAGCAGTACTTC. Its translation: CASPDRTYEQYF.

The V call is TRBV3-1 (or the pseudogene TRBV3-2), the J call TRBJ1-6; 7 positions agree with TRBD1. This CDR3 has 15 residues. Germline lookup yields CDR1 LGHDT and CDR2 YNNKEL (reference sequence). J was trimmed by 11 bases and V by 6 bases; bases with no gene match: 13. The CDR3 loop is CASSPDRPIGTPLHF. In nucleotides, the CDR3 is TGTGCCAGCAGTCCGGACAGGCCTATCGGGACACCCCTCCACTTT.

This clone was detected a few times. The V and J genes are TRBV9 and TRBJ2-7, with 10 bases aligning to TRBD2. This CDR3 has 15 amino acids. Germline V gene data show CDR1 as SGDLS and CDR2 as YYNGEE. V gave up 0 bases and J gave up 4 bases; unmatched junction bases: 4. The CDR3 sequence is CASSVDASGGYEQYF. The DNA for the CDR3 is TGTGCCAGCAGCGTAGACGCTAGCGGGGGATACGAGCAGTACTTC.

The chain links TRBV5-1 to TRBJ2-1, with 11 bases lining up with TRBD2. In germline, CDR1 is SGHRS, CDR2 YFSETQ. CDR3 length equals 15 residues. The ends lost 1 base at V and 6 bases at J; junction bases unmatched: 3. The CDR3 reads CASSLRLAGGNEQFF. CDR3 in DNA: TGCGCCAGCAGCTTGCGTCTAGCGGGAGGCAATGAGCAGTTCTTC.

This clone was seen only a few times. The chain combines TRBV28 with TRBJ1-5, with 9 bases lining up with TRBD1. Germline CDR1 reads MDHEN; CDR2 reads SYDVKM. This CDR3 has 15 residues. V lost 5 bases, J lost 7 bases, and 9 bases stayed unmatched. The CDR3 coding sequence is TGTGCCAGCAGTCCCGGGACAGGGTATCGGCAGCCCCAGCATTTT. Its protein is CASSPGTGYRQPQHF.

This chain links TRBV28 with TRBJ2-3; TRBD2 matches at 12 bases. With V trimmed by 2 bases and J by 2 bases, 8 bases remained unmatched. The CDR3 is 18 residues long. Germline loops: CDR1 MDHEN, CDR2 SYDVKM. CDR3 residues: CASSLLASGGGHTDTQYF. The CDR3 DNA reads as TGTGCCAGCAGTTTACTAGCTAGCGGGGGGGGCCACACAGATACGCAGTATTTT.

J is TRBJ1-1 and V is TRBV6-5, with D tentatively TRBD1 (5 bases). Germline CDR1 and CDR2: MNHEY and SVGAGI. The CDR3 has 14 amino acids. With 2 bases removed from V and 4 bases from J, the gap between germline ends came to 11 bases. The chain's CDR3 is CASSYGAVGTEAFF. The CDR3 coding sequence is TGTGCCAGCAGTTACGGGGCAGTCGGCACTGAAGCTTTCTTT.

This clone has just a few counts. V is TRBV3-1 (or the pseudogene TRBV3-2) and J is TRBJ2-2; the D gene is possibly TRBD1 (5 bases). The CDR3 contains 13 residues. The germline V gene has CDR1 LGHDT and CDR2 YNNKEL (reference sequence). The germline V and J ends were trimmed by 5 bases and 12 bases, with 16 bases remaining between them. The CDR3 DNA follows: TGTGCCAGCAGCACCTGGGGCGCAGGGCAGCTGTTTTTT. Translation: CASSTWGAGQLFF.

This chain uses TRBV7-9 with TRBJ2-7, with 15 bases that match TRBD2. The V gene end was trimmed by 2 bases and the J gene end by 5 bases; junction bases not matched to a gene: 7. CDR1 and CDR2 from the germline V gene are SEHNR and FQNEAQ (reference sequence). The CDR3 spans 17 residues. The CDR3 coding sequence is TGTGCCAGCAGCTTATACGGGACTAGCGGGAGGATCAACGAGCAGTACTTC. Protein: CASSLYGTSGRINEQYF.

Here the CDR3 DNA reads TGTGCCAGCAGTTTGGGGTCCCGGGCCTGGGACAGAAGCAGGGGAGAGACCCAGTACTTC. Its protein product is CASSLGSRAWDRSRGETQYF. The genes are TRBV27 and TRBJ2-5; 7 positions match TRBD1. Germline V gives CDR1 MNHEY, CDR2 SMNVEV (reference sequence). After removal of 3 bases from V and 4 bases from J, the junction contained 23 bases not matched to a gene. The CDR3 runs to 20 residues.

The V call is TRBV19, the J call TRBJ2-7, with D possibly TRBD2 on 5 matching bases. The CDR3 consists of 13 residues. V was clipped by 3 bases and J by 5 bases, with 11 bases between them. CDR1 is LNHDA, CDR2 SQIVND, per germline (reference sequence). DNA of the CDR3: TGTGCCAGTAGTATCGAGGGTATCAACGAGCAGTACTTC. Its protein is CASSIEGINEQYF.

V is TRBV5-1 and J is TRBJ1-1, with D unclear. The V end lost 7 bases, the J end lost 2 bases, and 12 bases lay between the germline ends. Germline CDR1 is SGHRS and CDR2 is YFSETQ. The CDR3 sequence is 13 residues long. The CDR3 region has the DNA TGCGCCAGCGCCGTGGGCGCAAACACTGAAGCTTTCTTT. It specifies CASAVGANTEAFF.

The chain recombines TRBV29-1 with TRBJ1-1, with a weak D call TRBD1 (6 bases). The germline V and J ends were trimmed by 7 bases and 4 bases, with 19 bases remaining between them. Germline V gene sequence: CDR1 SQVTM, CDR2 ANQGSEA. CDR3 size: 14 residues. Here the CDR3 reads CSAQRSGGGTEAFF. CDR3 in DNA: TGCAGCGCGCAGCGAAGCGGGGGCGGCACTGAAGCTTTCTTT.

The CDR3 DNA is TGTGCCAGCTCACCACCGTCGACTAGCGGGAGGTACGAGCAGTACTTC. This codes for CASSPPSTSGRYEQYF. The V call is TRBV18, the J call TRBJ2-7; 13 bases align to TRBD2. Trimming at V came to 0 bases and at J to 4 bases, leaving 3 bases not matched to a gene. The germline CDR1 and CDR2 sequences are KGHSH and LQKENI. The length of the CDR3 is 16 residues.

The chain uses TRBV9 and TRBJ1-4; D call uncertain. Germline V gene sequence: CDR1 SGDLS, CDR2 YYNGEE. The CDR3 has 14 residues. Trimming left V 2 bases short and J 4 bases short, with 9 bases between. CDR3 bases: TGTGCCAGCAGCGTCCTAGGTTTTAATGAAAAACTGTTTTTT. Translation gives CASSVLGFNEKLFF.

This clone was seen only a few times. This sequence joins TRBV15 and TRBJ1-5; TRBD1 is a possible D gene (5 bases). CDR3 size: 15 residues. Germline V gene data show CDR1 as LNHNV and CDR2 as YYDKDF (reference sequence). Trimming pared 0 bases from V and 4 bases from J, leaving 10 bases between. The CDR3, as DNA: TGTGCCACCAGCAGAGAGGCAGGGAGGAATCAGCCCCAGCATTTT. Amino acids: CATSREAGRNQPQHF.

The CDR3, as DNA: TGTGCCAGCAACAGACAGGGGGGCGGCTACACCTTC. This sequence encodes CASNRQGGGYTF. This chain uses TRBV2 with TRBJ1-2; 9 positions match TRBD1. The CDR3 is 12 residues long. V gave up 7 bases and J gave up 8 bases; unmatched junction bases: 5. Germline assignment: CDR1 SNHLY and CDR2 FYNNEI.

The chain recombines TRBV7-2 with TRBJ1-2; 7 bases match TRBD1. The CDR3 consists of 14 residues. The V gene end was trimmed by 4 bases and the J gene end by 2 bases; junction bases not matched to a gene: 4. CDR1 is SGHTA, CDR2 FQGNSA, per germline. Here the CDR3 reads CASSWGQSNYGYTF. CDR3 bases: TGTGCCAGCAGCTGGGGACAGTCGAACTATGGCTACACCTTC.

This sequence joins TRBV6-2 or TRBV6-3 and TRBJ1-5, with D tentatively TRBD1 (5 bases). Trimming took 4 bases from V and 7 from J, leaving 17 bases between them. The CDR3 is made up of 15 amino acids. The germline CDR1 and CDR2 sequences are MNHEY and SVGEGT. CDR3 DNA sequence: TGTGCCAGCAGTTCCCCGGGCAGGGCTGGGCAGCCCCAGCATTTT. Protein sequence: CASSSPGRAGQPQHF.

This clone was observed a handful of times. V gene TRBV29-1 combines with J gene TRBJ2-1; tentatively, D is TRBD1 (5 bases). Germline values: CDR1 SQVTM, CDR2 ANQGSEA. This CDR3 has 10 amino acids. V was trimmed by 6 bases and J by 10 bases, leaving 10 bases between them. DNA of the CDR3: TGCAGCGTAAGGGGTTTAGAGCAGTTCTTC. It is translated as CSVRGLEQFF.

The chain combines TRBV3-1 (or the pseudogene TRBV3-2) with TRBJ2-1; 8 nucleotides agree with TRBD2. CDR1 and CDR2 (germline): LGHDT, YNNKEL (reference sequence). The CDR3 spans 15 residues. V lost 4 bases to trimming and J lost 6 bases; unmatched junction nucleotides: 8. CDR3 region: CASSPLPGGPNEQFF. Written as DNA, the CDR3 is TGTGCCAGCAGCCCCCTCCCGGGAGGGCCCAATGAGCAGTTCTTC.

This clone was observed once. This chain joins TRBV30 and TRBJ2-7; 9 bases are shared with TRBD1. CDR1 is GTSNPN, CDR2 SVGIG, per germline (reference sequence). The CDR3 has 12 residues. For the CDR3, the DNA is TGTGTACTCGGGGGACAGGGAGACGAGCAGTACTTC. This codes for CVLGGQGDEQYF.

J is TRBJ1-2 and V is TRBV5-4, with a possible D match to TRBD1 (6 bases). Germline values: CDR1 SGHNT, CDR2 YYREEE (reference sequence). Trimming removed 1 base from V and 2 bases from J, with 12 bases in between. This CDR3 has 15 amino acids. The CDR3, as DNA: TGTGCCAGCAGCTTGATGATCACAGGGAACTATGGCTACACCTTC. As protein: CASSLMITGNYGYTF.